One T cell receptor beta chain is described in this entry. The antigen remains undetermined. This record comes from a study of T cell responses to AZD1222 COVID-19 vaccine. The J segment lost 4 bases and the V segment lost 3 bases, leaving 7 bases of the junction unmatched. Germline CDR1 reads SGHRS; CDR2 reads YFSETQ. CDR3 length: 16 residues. General study findings and limits: Once two AZD1222 doses were given, Spike-specific TCR breadth and depth went up.

Assay: immunoSEQ multiplex PCR; the TCRdb copy retains only in-frame clones and omits some. The repertoire holds 95,000 to 150,000 clones, with roughly 90% as singletons. This sequence joins TRBV5-1 and TRBJ1-3, with 10 bases aligning to TRBD1. Specimen: peripheral blood, collected on day 0 of AZD1222 vaccination. The clonotype was recovered from an adult in good health. For the CDR3, the DNA is TGCGCCAGCAGCTACTCGGGACAGGGGTCCGGAAACACCATATATTTT. Its protein product is CASSYSGQGSGNTIYF.